The 32 T cell receptor beta chains listed next were all sequenced from one sample in a study of blood T cell repertoires in COVID-19. The protocol was immunoSEQ multiplex PCR, while the TCRdb copy is restricted to in-frame clones and leaves out a portion. The sample yields nearly 200,000 clones, roughly nine tenths seen once. Material: peripheral blood. These receptors were obtained from a woman in her 70s with acute or convalescent COVID-19.

The chain links TRBV5-1 to TRBJ1-2; D is perhaps TRBD1 (6 bases). The CDR3 is 17 amino acids. Germline loops: CDR1 SGHRS, CDR2 YFSETQ. With 4 bases removed from V and 5 bases from J, the gap between germline ends came to 24 bases. The CDR3 reads CASSRGGTGPNAYGYTF. The CDR3 DNA reads as TGCGCCAGCAGCAGGGGCGGAACAGGGCCAAATGCTTATGGCTACACCTTC.

The chain is built from TRBV3-1 (or the pseudogene TRBV3-2) and TRBJ2-2; D call uncertain. Trimming pared 4 bases from V and 6 bases from J, leaving 9 bases between. Germline lookup yields CDR1 LGHDT and CDR2 YNNKEL (reference sequence). The CDR3 sequence is 13 residues long. In nucleotides, the CDR3 is TGTGCCAGCAGCCTATTTGGCCCCGGGGAGCTGTTTTTT. It codes for CASSLFGPGELFF.

V and J are TRBV12-3 or TRBV12-4 and TRBJ1-1; tentative D call: TRBD1 (6 bases). The CDR3 sequence is 13 residues long. The V gene lost 4 bases and the J gene lost 10 bases, with 16 bases spanning the gap. The CDR3 protein is CASSSSLGQSAFF. The CDR3 DNA follows: TGTGCCAGCAGTTCCTCCCTCGGACAGTCAGCTTTCTTT.

The genes are TRBV7-9 and TRBJ1-3; 8 bases line up with TRBD1. This CDR3 is 14 amino acids long. Trimming took 5 bases from V and 2 from J; bases not matched to a gene: 2. CDR1 is SEHNR, CDR2 FQNEAQ, per germline (reference sequence). CDR3 amino acids: CASSLTGAGNTIYF. CDR3 nucleotides: TGTGCCAGCAGCCTGACAGGGGCTGGAAACACCATATATTTT.

This clone showed up just a few times. The chain uses TRBV12-3 or TRBV12-4 and TRBJ1-1; D uncertain. V was shortened by 3 bases and J by 4 bases, with 9 bases between the two germline ends. This CDR3 region has 13 residues. The CDR3 DNA follows: TGTGCCAGCAGTTTGAGGGAATCCACTGAAGCTTTCTTT. Translating it yields CASSLRESTEAFF.

The V and J genes are TRBV27 and TRBJ1-2; a weak D match, TRBD1 (6 bases). The germline V and J ends were trimmed by 5 bases and 3 bases, with 10 bases remaining between them. This CDR3 comprises 13 residues. The V gene's germline CDR1 is MNHEY and CDR2 SMNVEV (reference sequence). The CDR3 reads CASSARGDYGYTF. The CDR3 coding sequence is TGTGCCAGCAGTGCCAGGGGTGACTATGGCTACACCTTC.

The chain recombines TRBV12-3 or TRBV12-4 with TRBJ2-6; D not certain. The length of the CDR3 is 13 residues. Trimming took 6 bases from V and 4 from J, leaving 7 bases between them. CDR3 nucleotides: TGTGCCAGCAGCCGGAGCGGGGCCAACGTCCTGACTTTC. Translation: CASSRSGANVLTF.

The V and J genes are TRBV2 and TRBJ2-5; D unresolved. The length of the CDR3 is 13 residues. V lost 3 bases and J lost 5, with 10 bases in between. Germline CDR1 reads SNHLY; CDR2 reads FYNNEI. For the CDR3, the DNA is TGTGCCAGCAGTGAGGTGGGCCGGGAGACCCAGTACTTC. Translated: CASSEVGRETQYF.

This chain connects TRBV7-2 to TRBJ1-5; 9 bases line up with TRBD1. The CDR3 is made up of 15 amino acids. Per the germline V gene, CDR1 is SGHTA and CDR2 is FQGNSA. Germline trimming cut 1 base from V and 6 bases from J; bases unmatched to any gene: 4. CDR3 coding DNA: TGTGCCAGCAGCTTAGGGGGGACAGGGACTCAGCCCCAGCATTTT. Translating gives CASSLGGTGTQPQHF. The full variable domain, completed using reference TRBV7-2 and TRBJ1-5, is GAGVSQSPSNKVTEKGKDVELRCDPISGHTALYWYRQSLGQGLEFLIYFQGNSAPDKSGLPSDRFSAERTGGSVSTLTIQRTQQEDSAVYLCASSLGGTGTQPQHFGDGTRLSIL.

The rearrangement uses TRBV27 and TRBJ1-6; TRBD1 matches 12 bases. Losses at the gene ends were 5 bases for V and 2 bases for J; bases not matched to a gene: 7. Per germline, CDR1 MNHEY and CDR2 SMNVEV (reference sequence). CDR3 length: 18 amino acids. This chain's CDR3 is CASSPRDRGRPYNSPLHF. The CDR3 DNA reads TGTGCCAGCAGTCCGAGGGACAGGGGGCGACCCTATAATTCACCCCTCCACTTT.

This clone showed up just once. This chain uses TRBV4-2 with TRBJ2-7, with D perhaps matching TRBD1 (5 bases). The CDR3 is 14 residues long. CDR1 and CDR2 (germline): LGHNA, YNFKEQ. V lost 1 base and J 4 bases, leaving 11 bases between the germline ends. The CDR3 nucleotides read TGTGCCAGCAGCCAAGCACTGGGGCCATACGAGCAGTACTTC. Its translation is CASSQALGPYEQYF.

CDR3 in amino acids: CASTGGRGHQPQHF. The CDR3 DNA reads as TGTGCCAGTACGGGGGGGCGCGGGCATCAGCCCCAGCATTTT. The chain has TRBV19 and TRBJ1-5; possible D gene TRBD1, 6 bases. The V end was cut by 7 bases, the J end by 5 bases, with 15 bases between. CDR3 length equals 14 residues. Germline V gene data show CDR1 as LNHDA and CDR2 as SQIVND (reference sequence).

V gene TRBV5-1 combines with J gene TRBJ1-2, with D uncertain. The CDR3 has 12 amino acids. Germline CDR1 reads SGHRS; CDR2 reads YFSETQ. Trimming pared 4 bases from V and 8 bases from J, leaving 12 bases between. The CDR3 DNA sequence: TGCGCCAGCAGCCCGTCAGGCCCCGGCTACACCTTC. This gives the protein CASSPSGPGYTF.

The rearrangement joins TRBV5-1 to TRBJ1-6, with D perhaps matching TRBD1 (5 bases). Per germline, CDR1 SGHRS and CDR2 YFSETQ. There are 16 residues in the CDR3. V was clipped by 4 bases and J by 8 bases, with 19 bases between them. The CDR3, as DNA: TGCGCCAGCAGCCCCCGAGTAGGGGCTGGTTATTCACCCCTCCACTTT. It is translated as CASSPRVGAGYSPLHF.

The chain recombines TRBV5-1 with TRBJ2-1, with 13 bases fitting TRBD2. This CDR3 has 15 amino acids. The germline V gene encodes CDR1 SGHRS and CDR2 YFSETQ. V lost 3 bases, J lost 8 bases, and 5 bases stayed unmatched. The CDR3 loop reads CASSSGLAGAYEQFF. The CDR3 coding sequence is TGCGCCAGCAGCTCAGGACTAGCGGGAGCCTATGAGCAGTTCTTC.

The V gene is TRBV3-1 (or the pseudogene TRBV3-2), the J gene TRBJ1-2; 9 bases map to TRBD1. The V gene's germline CDR1 is LGHDT and CDR2 YNNKEL (reference sequence). V lost 8 bases to trimming and J lost 8 bases; unmatched junction nucleotides: 12. The CDR3 contains 14 residues. The CDR3 DNA sequence: TGTGCCAGCCAGGGAGAGGGACAGGGAGGCGGCTACACCTTC. This sequence encodes CASQGEGQGGGYTF.

The CDR3 sequence is CASGLGEGSSGNTIYF. CDR3 in DNA: TGTGCTAGTGGTTTAGGAGAGGGTAGCTCTGGAAACACCATATATTTT. The genes are TRBV12-5 and TRBJ1-3; D not certain. CDR1 LGHNT and CDR2 FRNRAP come from the germline V gene. Deletions cut 3 bases from V and 0 bases from J, with 12 bases between. The CDR3 sequence is 16 residues long.

This clone was seen a single time. This chain's CDR3 is CASSPYRGHGYTF. The CDR3 DNA reads as TGTGCCAGCAGTCCTTACAGGGGGCACGGCTACACCTTC. The J gene is TRBJ1-2, the V gene TRBV28; 9 bases map to TRBD1. The CDR3 extends over 13 amino acids. CDR1 and CDR2 (germline): MDHEN, SYDVKM. With V trimmed by 5 bases and J by 8 bases, 6 bases remained unmatched.

As regards this clone: At one end, the junction sequence differs from germline, possibly due to a read error. The CDR3 loop is CASRLDRSNSPLHF. CDR3 nucleotides: TGCGCCAGCAGATTGGACAGGTCGAATTCACCCCTCCACTTT. The V and J genes are TRBV5-1 and TRBJ1-6; the match to TRBD1 covers 7 bases. Germline V gives CDR1 SGHRS, CDR2 YFSETQ. CDR3 size: 14 residues.

The chain is built from TRBV6-5 and TRBJ2-3, with D unresolved. Looked up from germline, CDR1 is MNHEY and CDR2 is SVGAGI. This CDR3 comprises 11 residues. V lost 10 bases, J lost 4 bases, and 9 bases lay in between. The CDR3 protein is CATRTADTQYF. The CDR3 DNA reads as TGTGCCACTCGTACAGCAGATACGCAGTATTTT.

The V call is TRBV9, the J call TRBJ2-3; 10 nucleotides agree with TRBD2. The germline gives CDR1 SGDLS, CDR2 YYNGEE. This CDR3 is 18 amino acids long. Trimming cost V 0 bases and J 2 bases; bases outside gene matches: 9. The CDR3 region has the DNA TGTGCCAGCAGCGTAGCGTTACTAGCGGGACAGCCCACAGATACGCAGTATTTT. It translates to CASSVALLAGQPTDTQYF.

This clone was seen once. This chain joins TRBV11-1 and TRBJ1-5; unclear D gene. CDR3 length: 12 residues. The germline CDR1 and CDR2 sequences are SGHAT and FQDESV (reference sequence). Trimming took 5 bases from V and 3 from J, leaving 5 bases between them. This chain's CDR3 is CASSPYNQPQHF. The CDR3 nucleotides are TGTGCCAGCAGCCCCTACAATCAGCCCCAGCATTTT.

V is TRBV7-2 and J is TRBJ2-7; D is possibly TRBD2 (6 bases). This CDR3 is 15 amino acids long. Germline CDR1 is SGHTA and CDR2 is FQGNSA. Trimming removed 6 bases at V and 0 bases at J, with 15 bases between. This CDR3 reads CASRRGDWISYEQYF. In DNA form, the CDR3 reads TGTGCCAGCAGACGAGGGGACTGGATCTCCTACGAGCAGTACTTC.

The V gene is TRBV15, the J gene TRBJ1-1; a weak D match, TRBD1 (5 bases). The V end lost 3 bases, the J end lost 7 bases, and 18 bases lay between the germline ends. The CDR3 is made up of 15 amino acids. CDR1 LNHNV and CDR2 YYDKDF come from the germline V gene (reference sequence). The CDR3 coding sequence is TGTGCCACCAGCAGTGGCCGACAGAATCAAATTGAAGCTTTCTTT. It translates to CATSSGRQNQIEAFF.

This chain links TRBV3-1 (or the pseudogene TRBV3-2) with TRBJ1-2; D uncertain. V was cut by 4 bases and J by 3 bases, with 9 bases left in between. CDR3 size: 13 residues. CDR1 is LGHDT, CDR2 YNNKEL, per germline (reference sequence). The CDR3 DNA sequence: TGTGCCAGCAGCCCTCGAGTCTACTATGGCTACACCTTC. Protein sequence: CASSPRVYYGYTF.

This clone has only a few counts. The chain couples TRBV25-1 to TRBJ1-2, with a weak D call TRBD1 (5 bases). This CDR3 is built from 16 residues. The germline CDR1 and CDR2 sequences are MGHDK and SYGVNS. Trimming took off 1 base at V and 3 bases at J, with 15 bases between the two ends. The CDR3 sequence: CASSESRAASHYGYTF. The CDR3 bases are TGTGCCAGCAGTGAATCCAGGGCCGCCTCGCACTATGGCTACACCTTC.

Concerning this clone itself: The sample contains more than one DNA sequence encoding this CDR3. V and J are TRBV18 and TRBJ1-1, with D possibly matching TRBD1 (6 bases). This CDR3 region has 14 residues. CDR1 and CDR2 (germline): KGHSH, LQKENI. The V end was cut by 3 bases, the J end by 0 bases, with 8 bases between. DNA of the CDR3: TGTGCCAGCTCACCTCGGACAGTGAACACTGAAGCTTTCTTT. The encoded protein is CASSPRTVNTEAFF.

J is TRBJ1-5 and V is TRBV28; a weak D match, TRBD1 (5 bases). Germline CDR1 is MDHEN and CDR2 is SYDVKM. The CDR3 sequence is 15 residues long. Trimming pared 2 bases from V and 1 base from J, leaving 9 bases between. In DNA, the CDR3 is TGTGCCAGCAGTTTAGACCGGGGGAGCAATCAGCCCCAGCATTTT. Translating it yields CASSLDRGSNQPQHF. The full variable domain, completed using reference TRBV28 and TRBJ1-5, is DVKVTQSSRYLVKRTGEKVFLECVQDMDHENMFWYRQDPGLGLRLIYFSYDVKMKEKGDIPEGYSVSREKKERFSLILESASTNQTSMYLCASSLDRGSNQPQHFGDGTRLSIL.

The J gene is TRBJ2-2, the V gene TRBV9; D unclear. The ends were cut back, 0 bases at V and 4 bases at J, with 4 bases in the middle. This CDR3 spans 13 amino acids. CDR1 and CDR2 (germline): SGDLS, YYNGEE. CDR3 sequence: CASSVALTGELFF. The CDR3 region has the DNA TGTGCCAGCAGCGTAGCTCTCACCGGGGAGCTGTTTTTT.

The rearrangement links TRBV10-1 to TRBJ2-7; D not resolved. CDR3 length: 13 residues. Trimming cost V 8 bases and J 2 bases, with 13 bases left between them. Germline lookup yields CDR1 WNHNN and CDR2 SYGVQD (reference sequence). The CDR3 nucleotides read TGCGCCAGCCTCCCCTGGTGGCCCTACGAGCAGTACTTC. Encoded protein: CASLPWWPYEQYF.

This clone was seen once. CDR3 bases: TGTGCCTTACAACAGGGAAAAGAGACCCAGTACTTC. As protein: CALQQGKETQYF. The V and J genes are TRBV2 and TRBJ2-5, with D perhaps matching TRBD1 (6 bases). Germline values: CDR1 SNHLY, CDR2 FYNNEI. There are 12 residues in the CDR3. The V and J ends lost 11 bases and 3 bases respectively, with 13 bases between them.

The chain joins TRBV4-1 to TRBJ2-7; TRBD1 might be the D (6 bases). Germline CDR1 is MGHRA and CDR2 is YSYEKL. This CDR3 spans 16 amino acids. V was trimmed by 0 bases and J by 3 bases, leaving 15 bases between them. CDR3 in DNA: TGCGCCAGCAGCCAAGAAGGGAAACAGGGACGCTACGAGCAGTACTTC. Translating gives CASSQEGKQGRYEQYF.